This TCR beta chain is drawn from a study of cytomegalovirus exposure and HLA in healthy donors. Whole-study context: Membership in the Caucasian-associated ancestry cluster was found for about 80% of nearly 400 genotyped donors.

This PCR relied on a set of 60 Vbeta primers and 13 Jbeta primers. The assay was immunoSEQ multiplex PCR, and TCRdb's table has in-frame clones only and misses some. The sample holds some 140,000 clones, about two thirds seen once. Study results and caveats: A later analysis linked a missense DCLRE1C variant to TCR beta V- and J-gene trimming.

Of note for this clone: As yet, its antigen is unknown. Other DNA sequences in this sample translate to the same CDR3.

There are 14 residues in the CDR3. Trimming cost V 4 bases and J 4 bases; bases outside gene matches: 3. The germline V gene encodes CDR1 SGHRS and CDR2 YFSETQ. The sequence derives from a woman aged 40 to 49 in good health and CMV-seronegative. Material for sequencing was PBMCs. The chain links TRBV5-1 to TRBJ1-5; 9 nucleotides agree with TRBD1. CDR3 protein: CASSPGQGNQPQHF. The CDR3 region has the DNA TGCGCCAGCAGCCCCGGACAGGGGAATCAGCCCCAGCATTTT.